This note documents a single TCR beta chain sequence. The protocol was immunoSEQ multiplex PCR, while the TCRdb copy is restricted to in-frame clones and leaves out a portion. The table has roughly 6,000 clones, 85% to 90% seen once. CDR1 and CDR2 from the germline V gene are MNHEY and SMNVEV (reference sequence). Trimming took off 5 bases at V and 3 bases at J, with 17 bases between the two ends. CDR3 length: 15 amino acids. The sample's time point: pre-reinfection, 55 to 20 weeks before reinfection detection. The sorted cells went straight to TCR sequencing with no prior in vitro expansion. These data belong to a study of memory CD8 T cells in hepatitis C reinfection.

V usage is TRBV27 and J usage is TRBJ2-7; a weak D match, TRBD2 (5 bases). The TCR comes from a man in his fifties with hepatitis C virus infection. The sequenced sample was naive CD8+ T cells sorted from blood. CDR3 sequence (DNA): TGTGCCAGCAGTGTCTACGGAGGTTCTCACTACGAGCAGTACTTC. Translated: CASSVYGGSHYEQYF.